The TCR beta chain described here comes from a study of CD8+ T cells in alopecia areata. As for the study in general: The drug, oral tofacitinib, was given to treated patients at 5 to 10 mg twice daily. General study results and limits: Relative to normal scalp, lesional scalp, especially alopecia totalis/universalis, showed higher clonality.

Regarding treatment: oral pan-JAK inhibitor, 5-10 mg twice daily. It was from PBMCs that CD4+ and CD8+ T cells were sorted. Extracted RNA was reverse transcribed, and the resulting cDNA served as sequencing template. Using immunoSEQ multiplex PCR, the repertoire was profiled, and TCRdb retains in-frame clones only, with some absent. This sample has about 150,000 clones, with 45% to 65% found just once. Turning to this clone: Its antigen is not identified.

The clonotype was recovered from a human donor with alopecia areata. The material sequenced was CD8+ T cells sorted from blood, taken at week 4, from a patient treated with tofacitinib.

The CDR3 coding sequence is TGTGCCAGCAGTTTATATCGTGGGACACAAAACATTCAGTACTTC. Translating it yields CASSLYRGTQNIQYF. The V call is TRBV27, the J call TRBJ2-4; tentative D call: TRBD1 (6 bases). In germline, CDR1 is MNHEY, CDR2 SMNVEV (reference sequence). The CDR3 is 15 amino acids. V gave up 1 base and J gave up 5 bases, with 12 bases separating them.